The next 28 T cell receptor beta chains were all read from a single sample in a study of T cells in women clearing cervical HPV infection. Profiling relied on immunoSEQ multiplex PCR, and the TCRdb table lists in-frame clones only, not all of them. The listing records 48,000 or so clones. The sample comprised blood buffy coat. All receptors derive from a woman between 18 and 69 years old with a cervical HPV16 infection that either progressed to CIN3+ or cleared (not recorded which).

Comments on this clone: The sequenced fragment ends 3 residues before the CDR3 boundary, so the rest is inferred from the germline J gene. The chain combines TRBV19 with TRBJ1-1; 9 bases agree with TRBD1. CDR3 length equals 15 residues. Germline CDR1 reads LNHDA; CDR2 reads SQIVND (reference sequence). The CDR3 sequence: CASSKSGTGLIEAFF. The covered CDR3 bases are TGTGCCAGTAGTAAATCCGGGACAGGGCTTATCGAA.

Remarks on this clone: The CDR3 extends 3 residues past the end of the read, so its final part is completed from the germline J gene. V gene TRBV5-1 combines with J gene TRBJ2-7, with D perhaps matching TRBD2 (5 bases). The CDR3 is 13 amino acids. The germline V gene encodes CDR1 SGHRS and CDR2 YFSETQ. Deletions cut 0 bases from V and 1 base from J, with 5 bases between. The covered CDR3 bases are TGCGCCAGCAGCTTGGAGCGGTCCTACGAG. Amino acid sequence: CASSLERSYE. The entire CDR3 protein reads CASSLERSYEQYF.

The CDR3 DNA, read in part, is TGCAGTGCCAAAGACAGGGGCTACGAG. It encodes CSAKDRGYE. The whole CDR3 protein is CSAKDRGYEQYF. The chain links TRBV20-1 to TRBJ2-7; 8 positions agree with TRBD1. The CDR3 end lies 3 residues beyond the end of the read and is filled in from the germline J gene. Trimming took 6 bases from V and 3 from J; bases not matched to a gene: 4. Germline V lookup: CDR1 DFQATT, CDR2 SNEGSKA (reference sequence). The CDR3 is made up of 12 amino acids.

About this clone: Sequencing ends 3 residues short of the CDR3 end; the germline J gene provides the rest. V usage is TRBV20-1 and J usage is TRBJ1-1, with D possibly matching TRBD1 (5 bases). This CDR3 is 13 amino acids long. Germline CDR1 is DFQATT and CDR2 is SNEGSKA (reference sequence). Trimming took 6 bases from V and 0 from J, leaving 11 bases between them. The CDR3 sequence: CSAQGLMNTEAFF. The CDR3 DNA, read in part, is TGCAGTGCCCAGGGACTGATGAACACTGAA.

Notes on this clone: Coverage ceases 3 residues before the CDR3 finishes, and the germline J gene fills in the end. This chain joins TRBV2 and TRBJ2-5; TRBD2 agrees at 12 bases. Germline V gene data show CDR1 as SNHLY and CDR2 as FYNNEI. V shed 4 bases and J 5 bases; nucleotides not matched to a gene: 5. This CDR3 has 15 residues. The chain's CDR3 is CASSGTSGEGETQYF. CDR3 DNA, as far as it was read: TGTGCCAGCAGTGGGACTAGCGGGGAGGGGGAGACC.

Remarks on this clone: The CDR3 end is not reached by the read, which stops 3 residues before it; the germline J gene fills it in. This sequence joins TRBV29-1 and TRBJ2-5; a weak D match, TRBD1 (6 bases). Looked up from germline, CDR1 is SQVTM and CDR2 is ANQGSEA. CDR3 size: 12 residues. The V end lost 4 bases, the J end lost 5 bases, and 11 bases lay between the germline ends. CDR3: CSVGGLGETQYF. The CDR3 DNA, read in part, is TGCAGCGTTGGGGGGCTCGGGGAGACC.

With regard to this clone: The junction departs from germline at one end; a sequencing error may be responsible. The CDR3 goes on 3 residues after the read ends, and that part is filled in from the germline J gene. The chain uses TRBV4-2 and TRBJ2-1, with 8 nucleotides matching TRBD2. The CDR3 totals 14 residues. Per the germline V gene, CDR1 is LGHNA and CDR2 is YNFKEQ. Partial CDR3 DNA: TGCGCCAGCAGCCTCGCGGGGGGCTACAATGAG. Its translation: CASSLAGGYNE. The CDR3 in full is CASSLAGGYNEQFF.

The part of the CDR3 DNA that was read is TGTGCCAGCAGTGTACCGGGACAGGGCACCTACGAG. Protein product: CASSVPGQGTYE. The full CDR3 protein reads CASSVPGQGTYEQYF. V usage is TRBV6-1 and J usage is TRBJ2-7; 9 positions agree with TRBD1. The CDR3 end falls 3 residues outside the read, so it is completed with the germline J gene. After removal of 4 bases from V and 2 bases from J, the junction contained 6 bases not matched to a gene. The CDR3 loop spans 15 amino acids. Germline CDR1 and CDR2: MNHNS and SASEGT.

A remark on this clone: The read comes to an end 3 residues before the CDR3 does, leaving the germline J gene to fill in the end. The chain links TRBV28 to TRBJ2-7, with D tentatively TRBD1 (6 bases). This CDR3 has 15 residues. Per the germline V gene, CDR1 is MDHEN and CDR2 is SYDVKM. V was trimmed by 1 base and J by 0 bases, leaving 10 bases between them. CDR3 DNA (partial): TGTGCCAGCAGTTTATTAGGGGGAAGCTCCTACGAG. This gives the protein CASSLLGGSSYE. The full-length CDR3 reads as CASSLLGGSSYEQYF.

Concerning this clone: The CDR3 goes on 3 residues after the read ends, and that part is filled in from the germline J gene. The chain links TRBV19 to TRBJ1-2; tentative D call: TRBD1 (5 bases). The CDR3 is made up of 16 amino acids. Germline CDR1 LNHDA, CDR2 SQIVND (reference sequence). V dropped 5 bases and J dropped 4 bases, with 20 bases sitting between them. The CDR3 region is CASSGEGQGTFYGYTF. CDR3 DNA (partial): TGTGCCAGTAGTGGCGAGGGGCAGGGAACCTTCTATGGC.

As regards this clone: The observed sequence ends 3 residues before the CDR3 terminus, with the missing tail filled in from the germline J gene. The chain employs TRBV30 and TRBJ1-4, with D possibly matching TRBD1 (6 bases). Trimming left V 3 bases short and J 10 bases short, with 15 bases between. The CDR3 has 13 amino acids. CDR1 GTSNPN and CDR2 SVGIG come from the germline V gene (reference sequence). The CDR3: CAWSGTDSRKLFF. The DNA read from the CDR3 is TGTGCCTGGAGCGGGACGGACAGTAGAAAA.

Turning to this clone: One end of the junction varies from germline; a read error may be responsible. The read is 3 residues too short to cover the CDR3 end, so that end is filled in from the germline J gene. This chain joins TRBV6-2 or TRBV6-3 and TRBJ2-1; D is uncertain. CDR3 length equals 12 residues. The germline V gene encodes CDR1 MNHEY and CDR2 SVGEGT. The CDR3 reads CASSRSYNEQFF. CDR3 bases read: TGTGCCAGCAGTCGTTCCTATAATGAG.

For this clone: The sequenced fragment ends 3 residues before the CDR3 boundary, so the rest is inferred from the germline J gene. This chain links TRBV2 with TRBJ1-2; D uncertain. Germline CDR1 is SNHLY and CDR2 is FYNNEI. The CDR3 covers 13 residues. Deletions cut 3 bases from V and 4 bases from J, with 9 bases between. The DNA read from the CDR3 is TGTGCCAGCAGTGAGGGCAGCCCCTATGGC. Translated, it gives CASSEGSPYG. The entire CDR3 is CASSEGSPYGYTF.

About this clone: The read terminates 3 residues ahead of where the CDR3 ends, so the germline J gene completes it. The chain employs TRBV14 and TRBJ1-1, with a weak D call TRBD1 (5 bases). The CDR3 covers 15 residues. Germline loops: CDR1 SGHDN, CDR2 FVKESK. V shed 3 bases and J shed 0 bases, with 11 bases lying between them. CDR3 residues: CASSHTDRLNTEAFF. The DNA read from the CDR3 is TGTGCCAGCAGCCACACCGACAGATTGAACACTGAA.

On this clone: Coverage ceases 3 residues before the CDR3 finishes, and the germline J gene fills in the end. The chain carries TRBV6-2 or TRBV6-3 and TRBJ2-7, with TRBD2 matching 10 bases. Germline CDR1 and CDR2: MNHEY and SVGEGT. The J segment lost 3 bases and the V segment lost 6 bases, leaving 5 bases of the junction unmatched. The length of the CDR3 is 14 residues. The CDR3 sequence: CASSWTSGSYEQYF. CDR3 DNA, as far as it was read: TGTGCCAGCAGCTGGACTAGCGGTAGCTACGAG.

Worth noting for this clone: The CDR3 end lies 3 residues beyond the end of the read and is filled in from the germline J gene. V usage is TRBV28 and J usage is TRBJ2-7, with no clear D. Germline lookup yields CDR1 MDHEN and CDR2 SYDVKM. Trimming left V 1 base short and J 3 bases short, with 13 bases between. CDR3 length: 15 residues. This CDR3 is CASSLYSLANYEQYF. Partial CDR3 DNA: TGTGCCAGCAGTTTATATTCCTTAGCCAACTACGAG.

With respect to this clone: The sequenced fragment ends 3 residues before the CDR3 boundary, so the rest is inferred from the germline J gene. This chain links TRBV4-2 with TRBJ2-2; tentatively, D is TRBD1 (8 bases). There are 15 residues in the CDR3. From germline, CDR1 is LGHNA and CDR2 YNFKEQ. V dropped 4 bases and J dropped 8 bases, with 17 bases sitting between them. CDR3 in amino acids: CASSLQGGLEGELFF. The covered CDR3 bases are TGTGCCAGCAGCCTACAGGGGGGGCTCGAAGGGGAG.

Here the CDR3 reads CSARVRTGDGNTIYF. Incomplete CDR3 DNA: TGCAGTGCTAGGGTCCGGACAGGGGATGGAAACACC. This chain uses TRBV20-1 with TRBJ1-3, with 9 bases aligning to TRBD1. The read ends 3 residues shy of where the CDR3 ends; the end is completed using the germline J gene. The CDR3 consists of 15 residues. Looked up from germline, CDR1 is DFQATT and CDR2 is SNEGSKA (reference sequence). V dropped 3 bases and J dropped 3; count of bases not matched to a gene: 6.

Of note for this clone: The CDR3 end falls 3 residues outside the read, so it is completed with the germline J gene. This chain uses TRBV19 with TRBJ2-7, with 11 bases fitting TRBD2. The CDR3 is made up of 18 amino acids. V shed 1 base and J 1 base; nucleotides not matched to a gene: 9. Germline V gene lookup returns CDR1 LNHDA and CDR2 SQIVND (reference sequence). Here the CDR3 reads CASSIVAGGPGSSYEQYF. The CDR3 bases that were read are TGTGCCAGTAGTATAGTAGCGGGAGGGCCCGGAAGTTCCTACGAG.

Concerning this clone: The read halts 3 residues ahead of the CDR3 end, with the missing end drawn from the germline J gene. This chain links TRBV29-1 with TRBJ1-2; D uncertain. This CDR3 is 16 amino acids long. V was clipped by 4 bases and J by 3 bases, with 21 bases between them. Per the germline V gene, CDR1 is SQVTM and CDR2 is ANQGSEA. The CDR3: CSVVPAPGSGDYGYTF. The CDR3 bases that were read are TGCAGCGTTGTGCCAGCTCCCGGGTCCGGAGACTATGGC.

Remarks on this clone: Sequencing ends 3 residues short of the CDR3 end; the germline J gene provides the rest. The chain recombines TRBV19 with TRBJ2-1, with D perhaps matching TRBD1 (5 bases). This CDR3 contains 17 residues. Germline loops: CDR1 LNHDA, CDR2 SQIVND (reference sequence). Trimming left V 0 bases short and J 2 bases short, with 14 bases between. The CDR3 bases that were read are TGTGCCAGTAGTATAGACCAGGGCCCCCTCACCTACAATGAG. Amino acids: CASSIDQGPLTYNE. The CDR3 reads in full as CASSIDQGPLTYNEQFF. The full variable domain, with the rest looked up from reference TRBV19 and TRBJ2-1, is DGGITQSPKYLFRKEGQNVTLSCEQNLNHDAMYWYRQDPGQGLRLIYYSQIVNDFQKGDIAEGYSVSREKKESFPLTVTSAQKNPTAFYLCASSIDQGPLTYNEQFFGPGTRLTVL.

A note on this clone: Read sequence stops 3 residues before the CDR3 end, and the germline J gene provides the missing end. This sequence joins TRBV20-1 and TRBJ1-5; no definite D call. This CDR3 spans 14 amino acids. V was trimmed by 0 bases and J by 3 bases, leaving 9 bases between them. CDR1 DFQATT and CDR2 SNEGSKA come from the germline V gene (reference sequence). CDR3 region: CSARDLRFNQPQHF. The CDR3 bases that were read are TGCAGTGCTAGAGATCTGCGCTTCAATCAGCCC.

On this clone: The CDR3 end falls 3 residues outside the read, so it is completed with the germline J gene. The chain couples TRBV5-1 to TRBJ2-3; tentatively, D is TRBD1 (5 bases). The CDR3 runs to 15 residues. Germline V gene lookup returns CDR1 SGHRS and CDR2 YFSETQ. Trimming took 4 bases from V and 2 from J, leaving 14 bases between them. The CDR3 DNA, read in part, is TGCGCCAGCAGCCCCCGACAGACGATCACAGATACG. The encoded protein is CASSPRQTITDT. The CDR3 as a whole reads CASSPRQTITDTQYF.

Worth noting for this clone: The CDR3 extends 3 residues past the end of the read, so its final part is completed from the germline J gene. This chain uses TRBV10-3 with TRBJ2-3; 12 bases agree with TRBD2. Per germline, CDR1 ENHRY and CDR2 SYGVKD. The CDR3 totals 18 residues. With 3 bases clipped from V and 6 bases from J, the junction kept 13 bases outside the gene matches. This CDR3 reads CAISDPRGGLAGLDTQYF. The DNA read from the CDR3 is TGTGCCATCAGTGACCCTCGGGGGGGACTAGCGGGTCTGGATACG.

About this clone itself: The CDR3 is cut off 3 residues early in the read; its end comes from the germline J gene. This chain connects TRBV9 to TRBJ2-5, with D maybe TRBD2 (5 bases). V was trimmed by 0 bases and J by 0 bases, leaving 6 bases between them. This CDR3 has 14 amino acids. Germline lookup yields CDR1 SGDLS and CDR2 YYNGEE. The CDR3 here is CASSVAGNQETQYF. Incomplete CDR3 DNA: TGTGCCAGCAGCGTAGCGGGGAACCAAGAGACC. The complete variable domain, with remaining parts taken from reference TRBV9 and TRBJ2-5, reads DSGVTQTPKHLITATGQRVTLRCSPRSGDLSVYWYQQSLDQGLQFLIQYYNGEERAKGNILERFSAQQFPDLHSELNLSSLELGDSALYFCASSVAGNQETQYFGPGTRLLVL.

On this clone: The observed sequence ends 3 residues before the CDR3 terminus, with the missing tail filled in from the germline J gene. This chain uses TRBV30 with TRBJ2-5; D not resolved. The CDR3 runs 13 residues. The germline gives CDR1 GTSNPN, CDR2 SVGIG (reference sequence). Trimming shortened V by 0 bases and J by 5 bases, and 10 bases separated the two germline ends. The DNA read from the CDR3 is TGTGCCTGGAGTGTAAACTCCCGGGAGACC. Translating gives CAWSVNSRET. The whole CDR3 reads CAWSVNSRETQYF.

On this clone itself: The CDR3 end is not reached by the read, which stops 3 residues before it; the germline J gene fills it in. The V and J genes are TRBV7-6 and TRBJ2-2; the D gene is possibly TRBD2 (7 bases). Germline-derived CDR1 and CDR2 are SGHVS and FNYEAQ. The CDR3 totals 16 residues. Trimming left V 5 bases short and J 0 bases short, with 13 bases between. The sequenced part of the CDR3 DNA is TGTGCCAGCAGCGGGACGGGGGGCGCGAACACCGGGGAG. It yields the protein CASSGTGGANTGE. The whole CDR3 protein is CASSGTGGANTGELFF.

Notes on this clone: The read ends 3 residues before the CDR3 terminus; that terminus is restored from the germline J gene. The rearrangement joins TRBV7-2 to TRBJ1-2, with TRBD1 as a possible D gene (6 bases). V was trimmed by 5 bases and J by 7 bases, leaving 11 bases between them. The CDR3 extends over 12 amino acids. Germline values: CDR1 SGHTA, CDR2 FQGNSA. The CDR3 DNA, read in part, is TGTGCCAGCAGCAACAGGGAGGGTGGC. Protein sequence: CASSNREGG. The full CDR3 protein is CASSNREGGYTF.